This T cell receptor beta chain was sequenced for a study of human T cells and chemical hapten exposure. Study summary: While the roughly 23-week study was under way, patients received diphenylcyclopropenone on the scalp every week.

This clonotype was seen more than once but under ten times. V lost 3 bases and J lost 7; bases outside the gene matches: 7. The CDR3 consists of 15 residues. CDR1 LNHNV and CDR2 YYDKDF come from the germline V gene (reference sequence). Attachment of unique molecular identifiers to individual cDNA molecules was performed in the library. MiXCR, applied by TCRdb to the RACE reads, yields one record per CDR3 protein. The sample has tens of thousands of distinct CDR3 sequences; 6.5% to 10% are singletons. Time point defined: patch test 2, 6 weeks after DPC sensitization. Treatment noted: therapeutic diphenylcyclopropenone sensitization with weekly scalp DPC. Total RNA was isolated from whole blood that had not been fractionated.

The chain employs TRBV15 and TRBJ2-1; 9 nucleotides align to TRBD2. This TCR came from a woman aged 45-65 years with alopecia areata. Some clones in this sample may be carry-over from other donors' samples. The sequenced sample was whole blood, obtained in connection with sensitization to the hapten diphenylcyclopropenone (DPC). The CDR3 sequence is CATSRTGTSKNEQFF. Written as DNA, the CDR3 is TGTGCCACCAGCAGGACCGGGACTAGCAAAAATGAGCAGTTCTTC.